Listed below are T cell receptor beta chains from one sample, sequenced in a study of T cells in Graves' hyperthyroidism and ophthalmopathy. TCRdb analysed the multiplex PCR reads with MiXCR anew, one entry per CDR3 protein. The sample records about 640,000 distinct CDR3 sequences, roughly 20% being singletons. The sample taken for sequencing was blood. Source of these receptors: a man younger than 40 with Graves' ophthalmopathy. Both conserved end residues are part of each CDR3. Fields, in order: J gene, clone size, D gene, V gene, CDR3 length, CDR3 protein, CDR3 DNA. The D gene is left open where the match is weak. Where a row states a size, it is once, few, many or the class of an expanded clone; other rows omit it.

>TRBJ2-3|NA|TRBD2|TRBV7-9|19
CASSLDSTSGHVSTDTQYF
TGTGCCAGCAGCTTAGATTCAACTAGCGGGCACGTCAGCACAGATACGCAGTATTTT
>TRBJ2-1|few|TRBD2|TRBV4-1|17
CASSQDGSGSSYNEQFF
TGCGCCAGCAGCCAAGACGGGAGCGGGAGCTCCTACAATGAGCAGTTCTTC
>TRBJ2-7|NA|TRBD2|TRBV28|15
CASSSATSGIYEQYF
TGTGCCAGCAGCTCCGCCACTAGCGGGATTTACGAGCAGTACTTC
>TRBJ2-1|NA|NA|TRBV28|15
CASSLSADSYNEQFF
TGTGCCAGCAGTTTATCAGCGGACTCCTACAATGAGCAGTTCTTC
>TRBJ1-2|few|TRBD1|TRBV5-1|15
CASSFEGTGGDGYTF
TGCGCCAGCAGCTTTGAAGGGACAGGGGGCGATGGCTACACCTTC
>TRBJ2-1|few|NA|TRBV28|16
CASSKHPGLAYNEQFF
TGTGCCAGCAGCAAACACCCGGGACTGGCGTACAATGAGCAGTTCTTC
>TRBJ2-1|NA|NA|TRBV7-2|13
CASSERSSGMQFF
TGTGCCAGCAGCGAACGGTCTTCCGGGATGCAGTTCTTC
>TRBJ2-2|few|NA|TRBV27|15
CASSLGQARTGELFF
TGTGCCAGCAGTTTAGGGCAGGCTCGCACCGGGGAGCTGTTTTTT
>TRBJ2-7|NA|NA|TRBV7-2|13
CASRMDGSYEQYF
TGTGCCAGCAGAATGGACGGCTCCTACGAGCAGTACTTC
>TRBJ2-7|NA|NA|TRBV5-8|15
CASSLAWGRSYEQYF
TGTGCCAGCAGCTTGGCCTGGGGCAGATCCTACGAGCAGTACTTC
>TRBJ2-2|NA|NA|TRBV7-9|15
CASSLGRGHTGELSF
TGTGCCAGCAGCTTGGGCAGGGGCCACACCGGGGAGCTGTCTTTT
>TRBJ2-7|once|NA|TRBV24-1|14
CATASSSRSYEQYF
TGTGCCACCGCGTCATCCTCTCGCTCCTACGAGCAGTACTTC
>TRBJ2-3|many|TRBD2|TRBV5-1|12
CASSGGLDEQYF
TGCGCCAGCAGCGGGGGACTAGATGAGCAGTATTTT
>TRBJ1-1|many|NA|TRBV2|13
CASKSTGWTEAFF
TGTGCCAGCAAGTCGACAGGTTGGACTGAAGCTTTCTTT
>TRBJ1-6|NA|NA|TRBV30|15
CAWSLGGVGDSPLHF
TGTGCCTGGAGTTTAGGGGGAGTTGGAGATTCACCCCTCCACTTT
>TRBJ2-1|many|TRBD2|TRBV5-1|14
CASIGTSAPNEQFF
TGCGCCAGCATCGGGACTAGCGCCCCCAATGAGCAGTTCTTC
>TRBJ2-5|many|TRBD2|TRBV3-1|16
CASSQGLAGAWETQYF
TGTGCCAGCAGCCAAGGACTAGCGGGAGCATGGGAGACCCAGTACTTC
>TRBJ2-1|NA|TRBD2|TRBV27|15
CASSSHVEREGRKFF
TGTGCCAGCAGTTCCCACGTCGAGCGGGAGGGCCGGAAGTTCTTC
>TRBJ2-5|few|TRBD1|TRBV13|14
CASSTRDRGLFQYF
TGTGCCAGCAGCACCCGGGACAGGGGGCTCTTTCAGTACTTC
>TRBJ1-5|NA|NA|TRBV19|14
CASSIIGPNQPQHF
TGTGCCAGTAGTATCATAGGGCCCAATCAGCCCCAGCATTTT
>TRBJ2-1|many|TRBD2|TRBV7-3|18
CASSPTSGLAGEDNEQFF
TGTGCCAGCAGCCCAACTTCAGGACTAGCGGGAGAAGACAATGAGCAGTTCTTC
>TRBJ2-1|NA|NA|TRBV20-1|16
CSARVIRGALNNEQFF
TGCAGTGCTAGAGTCATCCGGGGGGCCCTAAACAATGAGCAGTTCTTC
>TRBJ2-7|many|TRBD2|TRBV7-2|15
CASSEGTSEAYEQYF
TGTGCCAGCAGCGAAGGGACTAGCGAAGCCTACGAGCAGTACTTC
>TRBJ2-3|NA|NA|TRBV6-1|15
CASIGQPTSTDTQYF
TGTGCCAGCATTGGACAACCGACTAGCACAGATACGCAGTATTTT
>TRBJ2-1|few|NA|TRBV10-2|14
CASSESNLLNEQFF
TGCGCCAGCAGTGAGTCCAACCTCCTCAATGAGCAGTTCTTC
>TRBJ1-6|NA|NA|TRBV12-3/TRBV12-4|14
CASNPGHRNSPLHF
TGTGCCAGCAATCCGGGCCATCGGAATTCACCCCTCCACTTT
>TRBJ2-4|few|TRBD2|TRBV6-1|18
CASSTGLAGPLAKNIQYF
TGTGCCAGCAGTACGGGACTAGCGGGGCCACTAGCCAAAAACATTCAGTACTTC
>TRBJ2-5|NA|NA|TRBV6-1|13
CASSDSEWGTQYF
TGTGCCAGCAGTGACAGCGAGTGGGGGACCCAGTACTTC
>TRBJ2-7|many|TRBD2|TRBV27|14
CASSFGGRGYEQYF
TGTGCCAGCAGTTTCGGCGGGAGAGGCTACGAGCAGTACTTC
>TRBJ2-7|NA|TRBD2|TRBV28|17
CASSYSIRSGRSYEQYF
TGTGCCAGCAGTTATTCGATTAGGAGCGGGAGATCCTACGAGCAGTACTTC
>TRBJ2-2|few|TRBD2|TRBV9|16
CASSRLAGVGTGELFF
TGTGCCAGCAGCCGCCTAGCGGGAGTTGGCACCGGGGAGCTGTTTTTT
>TRBJ2-5|NA|TRBD2|TRBV29-1|14
CSVGLAGGKETQYF
TGCAGCGTAGGACTAGCGGGAGGGAAGGAGACCCAGTACTTC
>TRBJ2-7|few|TRBD2|TRBV11-1|17
CASSEGASGRSFYEQYF
TGTGCCAGCAGCGAGGGAGCTAGCGGGAGGAGTTTCTACGAGCAGTACTTC
>TRBJ2-7|NA|TRBD1|TRBV28|14
CASRRGQGGYEQYF
TGTGCCAGCAGGAGGGGACAGGGGGGATACGAGCAGTACTTC
>TRBJ2-7|many|NA|TRBV2|15
CASSLRFRQGGEQYF
TGTGCCAGCAGTCTGCGTTTTAGGCAGGGAGGCGAGCAGTACTTC
>TRBJ2-2|few|NA|TRBV30|12
CAWSRTTGELFF
TGTGCCTGGAGTCGAACCACCGGGGAGCTGTTTTTT
>TRBJ2-2|few|TRBD2|TRBV5-1|18
CASSLLASGSTNTGELFF
TGCGCCAGCAGCTTGTTGGCTAGCGGGAGTACGAACACCGGGGAGCTGTTTTTT
>TRBJ2-7|many|TRBD1|TRBV28|15
CANSRTGGAGYEQYF
TGTGCCAACAGCCGGACAGGGGGCGCGGGCTACGAGCAGTACTTC
>TRBJ1-5|many|TRBD1|TRBV30|13
CAWTGGTNQPQHF
TGTGCCTGGACAGGGGGCACCAATCAGCCCCAGCATTTT
>TRBJ2-7|few|NA|TRBV12-3/TRBV12-4|12
CASSPEPYEQYF
TGTGCCAGCAGTCCAGAGCCTTACGAGCAGTACTTC
>TRBJ2-7|NA|NA|TRBV5-5|15
CASSLHQQGNYEQYF
TGTGCCAGCAGCCTACACCAGCAGGGAAACTACGAGCAGTACTTC
>TRBJ2-7|NA|TRBD1|TRBV2|21
CASSATPGQGIIAEWSYERYF
TGTGCCAGCAGCGCCACCCCGGGACAGGGAATCATAGCCGAATGGTCCTACGAGCGGTACTTC
>TRBJ2-7|NA|NA|TRBV29-1|13
CSAYSGGGYEQYF
TGCAGCGCTTACTCCGGGGGAGGCTACGAGCAGTACTTC
>TRBJ2-2|NA|NA|TRBV28|15
CASFPAAGNTGELFF
TGTGCCAGCTTTCCGGCGGCAGGGAACACCGGGGAGCTGTTTTTT
>TRBJ2-3|NA|NA|TRBV9|14
CASSVSLPIDPQYF
TGTGCCAGCAGCGTCTCCCTCCCGATTGACCCGCAGTATTTT
>TRBJ1-3|few|TRBD1|TRBV5-1|17
CASSLTGTESSGNTIYF
TGCGCCAGCAGCTTGACCGGGACAGAGAGCTCTGGAAACACCATATATTTT
>TRBJ2-1|many|NA|TRBV6-1|17
CASSTLFRRISYNEQFF
TGTGCCAGCAGTACCCTGTTCAGGAGGATCTCCTACAATGAGCAGTTCTTC
>TRBJ2-5|NA|TRBD2|TRBV4-2|13
CASSPGERGSQYF
TGTGCCAGCAGCCCGGGGGAGCGGGGGAGCCAGTACTTC
>TRBJ1-1|many|NA|TRBV30|12
CATNGGSTEAFF
TGTGCCACAAATGGGGGGAGCACTGAAGCTTTCTTT
>TRBJ2-7|few|NA|TRBV28|19
CASRTSTGYGRMSPYEQYF
TGTGCCAGCAGGACCTCAACAGGGTACGGGAGAATGAGTCCCTACGAGCAGTACTTC
>TRBJ2-2|NA|TRBD1|TRBV5-1|16
CASSLSGTGNTGEPFF
TGCGCCAGCAGCTTGAGTGGGACAGGAAACACCGGGGAGCCGTTTTTT
>TRBJ1-1|NA|NA|TRBV27|14
CASSLGRPNTEAFF
TGTGCCAGCAGTTTAGGGAGACCTAACACTGAAGCTTTCTTT
>TRBJ2-7|NA|TRBD1|TRBV6-1|14
CASSPFLQGDEQYF
TGTGCCAGCAGTCCCTTTCTCCAGGGGGACGAGCAGTACTTC